The text below deals with one T cell receptor beta chain. These data are taken from a study of blood T cell repertoires in COVID-19. Using immunoSEQ multiplex PCR, the repertoire was profiled, and TCRdb retains in-frame clones only, with some absent. The table lists roughly 300,000 clones, approximately 92% of them singletons. The sample consisted of PBMCs or T cells enriched from blood (not recorded which). The receptor was isolated from a woman in her twenties or thirties who had recovered from COVID-19.

The CDR3 is CASSQDDSSYEQYF. The CDR3 nucleotides are TGTGCCAGCAGCCAAGATGACAGCTCCTACGAGCAGTACTTC. The chain recombines TRBV3-1 (or the pseudogene TRBV3-2) with TRBJ2-7; the D gene is possibly TRBD1 (5 bases). V shed 0 bases and J shed 0 bases, with 6 bases lying between them. This CDR3 spans 14 amino acids. The germline V gene encodes CDR1 LGHDT and CDR2 YNNKEL (reference sequence).